Listed below are T cell receptor beta chains from one sample, sequenced in a study of blood T cells in healthy people across ages. From the 5' RACE reads, TCRdb called clonotypes with MiXCR, one entry per CDR3 protein. The repertoire holds 450,000 to 700,000 distinct CDR3 sequences, roughly 29% seen once, with roughly 20% in the top ten. The sample taken for sequencing was blood. The source of these receptors is a woman in her 70s in good health. Both conserved end residues are trimmed from each CDR3. Fields, in order: J gene, V gene, CDR3 protein.

J: TRBJ2-4; V: TRBV11-1; CDR3: ASSSTNALAKNIQY
J: TRBJ1-2; V: TRBV7-2; CDR3: ASSLADTGYT
J: TRBJ1-2; V: TRBV6-2/TRBV6-3; CDR3: ASSYLLVQEKNYGYT
J: TRBJ2-2; V: TRBV6-4; CDR3: ASSSSGATNTGELF
J: TRBJ2-5; V: TRBV28; CDR3: ASSLGTHFQTQY
J: TRBJ2-5; V: TRBV7-8; CDR3: ASRPPASGEETQY
J: TRBJ2-6; V: TRBV5-1; CDR3: ASSRGDSGANVLT
J: TRBJ1-2; V: TRBV6-1; CDR3: ASSEEVGGYT
J: TRBJ2-2; V: TRBV24-1; CDR3: ATSESSRTGELF
J: TRBJ2-5; V: TRBV18; CDR3: ASSPSLASQETQY
J: TRBJ2-7; V: TRBV30; CDR3: AWSALGSFSSYEQY
J: .; V: TRBV7-9; CDR3: ASSLVSGGDYEQY
J: TRBJ2-5; V: TRBV9; CDR3: ASSVAFGGTQETQY
J: TRBJ1-2; V: TRBV7-2; CDR3: ASSSSYRSGYT
J: TRBJ2-1; V: TRBV19; CDR3: ASSSLLGQRDNEQF
J: TRBJ2-1; V: TRBV6-2/TRBV6-3; CDR3: ASSYSAGAPYNEQF
J: TRBJ1-1; V: TRBV7-2; CDR3: ASSFSWQANTEAF
J: TRBJ1-4; V: TRBV12-3/TRBV12-4; CDR3: ASSLTYRNEKLF
J: TRBJ2-3; V: TRBV7-2; CDR3: ASSSQGTSGGETQY
J: .; V: TRBV4-1; CDR3: ASSQAPGSQGETQY
J: TRBJ2-7; V: TRBV6-5; CDR3: ASRSGDDEQY
J: TRBJ1-5; V: TRBV20-1; CDR3: SAMGATNQPQH
J: TRBJ2-1; V: TRBV7-9; CDR3: ASSKGQETYDEQF
J: TRBJ1-2; V: TRBV7-2; CDR3: ASSQDRGLSNYGYT
J: TRBJ2-3; V: TRBV3-1; CDR3: ASSPAGGGDTQY
J: TRBJ2-4; V: TRBV3-1; CDR3: ASSPGQGLNIQY
J: TRBJ2-7; V: TRBV5-5; CDR3: ASSLEVRGRNLEQY
J: TRBJ2-1; V: TRBV5-1; CDR3: ASSPTGGTYNEQF
J: TRBJ2-1; V: TRBV20-1; CDR3: SARNPRSSGAYNEQF
J: TRBJ2-3; V: TRBV5-8; CDR3: ASSLLLSADTQY
J: .; V: TRBV29-1; CDR3: SGEGGGEQY
J: TRBJ2-5; V: TRBV11-3; CDR3: ASSFSRTGEETQY
J: TRBJ2-4; V: TRBV10-3; CDR3: AIRTEGGDIQY
J: TRBJ2-3; V: TRBV7-2; CDR3: ASSPLGGADTQY
J: TRBJ2-3; V: TRBV7-9; CDR3: ASSFTYGGPTDTQY
J: TRBJ2-6; V: TRBV10-3; CDR3: AISESGGANVLT
J: TRBJ2-5; V: TRBV7-2; CDR3: ASSFLGSETQY
J: TRBJ2-3; V: TRBV12-3/TRBV12-4; CDR3: ASSLVADTDTQY
J: .; V: TRBV28; CDR3: ASSLWGGTGSYEQY
J: TRBJ2-5; V: TRBV12-3/TRBV12-4; CDR3: ASSFDLYGVRGETQC
J: TRBJ2-7; V: TRBV7-2; CDR3: ASSLVTSDYEQY
J: TRBJ1-4; V: TRBV15; CDR3: ATSDREKLF
J: TRBJ2-7; V: TRBV6-2/TRBV6-3; CDR3: ASRTGVYEQY
J: TRBJ2-7; V: TRBV29-1; CDR3: SAIGQVTYEQY
J: TRBJ2-7; V: TRBV5-1; CDR3: ASSLLAGGSYEQY
J: TRBJ1-1; V: TRBV14; CDR3: ASSRMRGTEAF
J: TRBJ2-3; V: TRBV5-1; CDR3: ASSLVRRDTTQY
J: TRBJ1-4; V: TRBV15; CDR3: ATSRSLIEEKLF
J: TRBJ1-1; V: TRBV3-1; CDR3: ASKPSGQPTEAF
J: TRBJ2-1; V: TRBV6-1; CDR3: ASRNPLKTSRGYSSYNEQF
J: TRBJ2-1; V: TRBV7-3; CDR3: ASSLTHQLQF
J: TRBJ2-5; V: TRBV7-2; CDR3: ASSLSWTETQY
J: TRBJ1-2; V: TRBV29-1; CDR3: SVEPLAPGYT
J: TRBJ2-5; V: TRBV11-3; CDR3: ASSPSDRFQETQY
J: TRBJ2-7; V: TRBV20-1; CDR3: SARGDPGSHEQY
J: .; V: TRBV6-2/TRBV6-3; CDR3: ASNIGTPRGEQF